This TCR beta chain emerged from a study of T cell clonality in common variable immunodeficiency. Study-wide points: In common variable immunodeficiency, TCR beta chains reportedly carried fewer deletions and N-nucleotide insertions.

Repertoires were generated with immunoSEQ multiplex PCR, while TCRdb's copy carries only in-frame clones and drops some. The counts give about 33,000 clones, none of them seen only once; 6.1% is held by the top ten. This clone was detected ten times or more. Its antigen is not identified. The CDR3 end lies 3 residues beyond the end of the read and is filled in from the germline J gene. CDR1 SQVTM and CDR2 ANQGSEA come from the germline V gene. Trimming cost V 6 bases and J 9 bases; bases outside gene matches: 3. The CDR3 runs 13 residues. The origin of this receptor is a human donor with common variable immunodeficiency. The chain carries TRBV29-1 and TRBJ2-1; 15 nucleotides match TRBD2. Sequencing was carried out using peripheral blood mononuclear cells. The CDR3 spells CSVGLAGGLEQFF. CDR3 bases read: TGCAGCGTAGGACTAGCGGGGGGGCTTGAG.